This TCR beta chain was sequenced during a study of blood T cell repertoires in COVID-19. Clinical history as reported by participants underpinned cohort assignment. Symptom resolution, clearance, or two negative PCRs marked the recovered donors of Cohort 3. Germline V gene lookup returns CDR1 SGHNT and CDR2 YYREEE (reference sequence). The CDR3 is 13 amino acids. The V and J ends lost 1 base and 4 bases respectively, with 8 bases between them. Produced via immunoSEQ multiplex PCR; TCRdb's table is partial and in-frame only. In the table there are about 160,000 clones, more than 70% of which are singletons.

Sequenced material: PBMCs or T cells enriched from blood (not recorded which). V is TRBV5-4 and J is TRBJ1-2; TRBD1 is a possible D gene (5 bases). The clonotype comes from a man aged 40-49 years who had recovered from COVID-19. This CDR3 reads CASSLWGGYGYTF. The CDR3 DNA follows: TGTGCCAGCAGCTTGTGGGGCGGCTATGGCTACACCTTC. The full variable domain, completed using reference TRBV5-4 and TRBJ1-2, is ETGVTQSPTHLIKTRGQQVTLRCSSQSGHNTVSWYQQALGQGPQFIFQYYREEENGRGNFPPRFSGLQFPNYSSELNVNALELDDSALYLCASSLWGGYGYTFGSGTRLTVV.